These 21 T cell receptor beta chains originate from one sample sequenced in a study of Ad26.COV2.S vaccination and SARS-CoV-2 variants. Treatment of the sample: around 19 received Ad26.COV2.S at low or high dose, single or two shots; about 5 received placebo; per-sample allocation not given. The investigators took samples on day 63 after the first vaccine or placebo injection. Only in-frame clones appear in the TCRdb table, and some are missing; sequencing was by immunoSEQ multiplex PCR. This sample has more than 300,000 clones, with around 84% found just once. This sample comprised peripheral blood, obtained in a trial of Ad26.COV2.S vaccine versus placebo. The receptors were sampled from a person aged 18 to 59 who received the Ad26.COV2.S COVID-19 vaccine or a placebo.

This sequence joins TRBV25-1 and TRBJ1-6; 8 nucleotides agree with TRBD1. The CDR3 consists of 15 residues. Germline V gene sequence: CDR1 MGHDK, CDR2 SYGVNS. After removal of 4 bases from V and 7 bases from J, the junction contained 6 bases not matched to a gene. The CDR3 nucleotides are TGTGCCAGCAGTGGCGGCAGGGGGCGGAATTCACCCCTCCACTTT. Its translation is CASSGGRGRNSPLHF.

This sequence joins TRBV5-4 and TRBJ1-2; no firm D call. V was shortened by 2 bases and J by 4 bases, with 15 bases between the two germline ends. The CDR3 is made up of 15 amino acids. The germline V gene encodes CDR1 SGHNT and CDR2 YYREEE (reference sequence). CDR3 residues: CASSFAHTVIYGYTF. The CDR3 nucleotides read TGTGCCAGCAGCTTTGCCCATACTGTAATCTATGGCTACACCTTC.

The chain employs TRBV3-1 (or the pseudogene TRBV3-2) and TRBJ2-5, with TRBD2 as a possible D gene (5 bases). Trimming took off 4 bases at V and 4 bases at J, with 10 bases between the two ends. The CDR3 is 13 amino acids. Looked up from germline, CDR1 is LGHDT and CDR2 is YNNKEL (reference sequence). CDR3: CASSRRGPETQYF. In DNA form, the CDR3 reads TGTGCCAGCAGCCGACGAGGGCCAGAGACCCAGTACTTC.

The chain recombines TRBV24-1 with TRBJ1-1, with D hard to call. Trimming stripped 0 bases from V and 8 bases from J, with 9 bases between. Germline V gene sequence: CDR1 KGHDR, CDR2 SFDVKD. The CDR3 is 13 residues long. CDR3 nucleotide sequence: TGTGCCACCAGTGATTTGCGGCAGCCCGAAGCTTTCTTT. This gives the protein CATSDLRQPEAFF.

The J gene is TRBJ2-3, the V gene TRBV6-5; maybe TRBD1 (5 bases). The CDR3 has 15 residues. Trimming cost V 2 bases and J 0 bases, with 9 bases left between them. Germline loops: CDR1 MNHEY, CDR2 SVGAGI. CDR3 amino acids: CASSYGQGSTDTQYF. CDR3 DNA: TGTGCCAGCAGTTACGGGCAGGGTAGCACAGATACGCAGTATTTT.

This chain's CDR3 is CASTIPGRINVGYTF. The CDR3 nucleotides read TGTGCCAGCACCATTCCGGGACGAATTAATGTGGGCTACACCTTC. The chain joins TRBV28 to TRBJ1-2; tentative D call: TRBD1 (5 bases). Between the trimmed V and J ends, which lost 7 bases and 8 bases, there was a span of 23 bases. From germline, CDR1 is MDHEN and CDR2 SYDVKM. CDR3 length: 15 amino acids.

This clone was seen a single time. V usage is TRBV6-2 or TRBV6-3 and J usage is TRBJ1-4, with 9 bases aligning to TRBD1. J lost 0 bases, V lost 6 bases, and 11 bases had no gene match. This CDR3 spans 18 amino acids. CDR1 MNHEY and CDR2 SVGEGT come from the germline V gene. CDR3 nucleotides: TGTGCCAGCAGCCCTTCGGGACAGGGCCGAGCAACTAATGAAAAACTGTTTTTT. Protein sequence: CASSPSGQGRATNEKLFF.

This chain links TRBV5-6 with TRBJ2-1; D is possibly TRBD2 (7 bases). This CDR3 has 18 amino acids. Trimming shortened V by 4 bases and J by 3 bases, and 23 bases separated the two germline ends. CDR1 is SGHDT and CDR2 is YYEEEE in the germline V gene. CDR3 amino acids: CASSPTGGRVGYYNEQFF. DNA of the CDR3: TGTGCCAGCAGCCCCACCGGGGGGCGGGTAGGGTACTACAATGAGCAGTTCTTC.

The CDR3, as DNA: TGCGCCAGCAGCCAAGGGGGGCGGGGGAAGGAAGAGACCCAGTACTTC. Translation gives CASSQGGRGKEETQYF. V usage is TRBV4-1 and J usage is TRBJ2-5; TRBD2 is a possible D gene (7 bases). The CDR3 is made up of 16 amino acids. V lost 1 base and J lost 3, with 15 bases in between. CDR1 is MGHRA and CDR2 is YSYEKL in the germline V gene.

The chain links TRBV6-6 to TRBJ2-3, with TRBD1 matching 7 bases. V gave up 6 bases and J gave up 6 bases; unmatched junction bases: 15. The length of the CDR3 is 16 residues. Germline values: CDR1 MNHNY, CDR2 SVGAGI (reference sequence). The CDR3 region has the DNA TGTGCCAGCAGGGCTGACTTGCTAGCAGGGGGTGATACGCAGTATTTT. Translation: CASRADLLAGGDTQYF.

The rearrangement uses TRBV2 and TRBJ2-1; 8 positions match TRBD2. CDR3 size: 15 residues. Trimming took 4 bases from V and 4 from J; bases not matched to a gene: 6. The germline CDR1 and CDR2 sequences are SNHLY and FYNNEI. CDR3 sequence: CASSAGASGYNEQFF. The CDR3 nucleotides read TGTGCCAGCAGTGCTGGGGCTAGCGGGTACAATGAGCAGTTCTTC. Full variable domain (rest looked up from reference TRBV2 and TRBJ2-1): EPEVTQTPSHQVTQMGQEVILRCVPISNHLYFYWYRQILGQKVEFLVSFYNNEISEKSEIFDDQFSVERPDGSNFTLKIRSTKLEDSAMYFCASSAGASGYNEQFFGPGTRLTVL.

This clone was seen once. The chain has TRBV7-8 and TRBJ2-7; the D is unclear. CDR1 is SGHVS, CDR2 FQNEAQ, per germline. The CDR3 length is 13 residues. V was pared by 2 bases and J by 4 bases, with 9 bases between. The CDR3 is CASSLNPGYEQYF. CDR3 nucleotides: TGTGCCAGCAGCTTAAACCCCGGGTACGAGCAGTACTTC.

This clone is a singleton in its sample. The chain recombines TRBV7-2 with TRBJ1-2; a weak D match, TRBD1 (6 bases). This CDR3 contains 14 residues. V was clipped by 6 bases and J by 0 bases, with 11 bases between them. Germline-derived CDR1 and CDR2 are SGHTA and FQGNSA. The CDR3 nucleotides are TGTGCCAGCAGGGGGGGCAGCCCTAACTATGGCTACACCTTC. Its protein product is CASRGGSPNYGYTF.

The rearrangement uses TRBV7-3 and TRBJ1-1; D call uncertain. This CDR3 comprises 14 residues. Trimming pared 2 bases from V and 5 bases from J, leaving 12 bases between. Germline CDR1 reads SGHTA; CDR2 reads FQGTGA. The CDR3, as DNA: TGTGCCAGCAGCTTAGCCGGGGATCCGACTGAAGCTTTCTTT. Its translation is CASSLAGDPTEAFF.

This chain joins TRBV3-1 (or the pseudogene TRBV3-2) and TRBJ2-3; D tentatively fits TRBD1 or TRBD2 (6 bases each). Germline values: CDR1 LGHDT, CDR2 YNNKEL (reference sequence). CDR3 size: 16 residues. The V and J ends lost 4 bases and 2 bases respectively, with 16 bases between them. The CDR3 loop is CASSPVGGRATDTQYF. The CDR3 region has the DNA TGTGCCAGCAGCCCCGTTGGGGGGCGCGCCACAGATACGCAGTATTTT.

The rearrangement joins TRBV15 to TRBJ1-1; tentatively, D is TRBD1 (5 bases). V dropped 3 bases and J dropped 7 bases, with 21 bases sitting between them. Germline V gene sequence: CDR1 LNHNV, CDR2 YYDKDF (reference sequence). The CDR3 runs to 16 residues. The CDR3, as DNA: TGTGCCACCAGCAGTGACGGACGGGGCGGGTTGGTTGAAGCTTTCTTT. Translating it yields CATSSDGRGGLVEAFF.

The V gene is TRBV15, the J gene TRBJ2-1, with D maybe TRBD1 (5 bases). Germline-derived CDR1 and CDR2 are LNHNV and YYDKDF (reference sequence). The germline V and J ends were trimmed by 0 bases and 5 bases, with 8 bases remaining between them. The CDR3 has 14 amino acids. The CDR3 sequence is CATSRDRQNNEQFF. Written as DNA, the CDR3 is TGTGCCACCAGCAGAGATAGACAGAACAATGAGCAGTTCTTC. Full variable domain (missing parts from reference TRBV15 and TRBJ2-1): DAMVIQNPRYQVTQFGKPVTLSCSQTLNHNVMYWYQQKSSQAPKLLFHYYDKDFNNEADTPDNFQSRRPNTSFCFLDIRSPGLGDTAMYLCATSRDRQNNEQFFGPGTRLTVL.

The CDR3 DNA reads as TGTGCCAGCTCAGAGAACACTGAAGCTTTCTTT. Translating gives CASSENTEAFF. The V and J genes are TRBV18 and TRBJ1-1; D is unclear. The CDR3 covers 11 residues. The V end lost 5 bases, the J end lost 1 base, and 2 bases lay between the germline ends. CDR1 is KGHSH and CDR2 is LQKENI in the germline V gene.

The chain carries TRBV9 and TRBJ2-7, with 10 bases lining up with TRBD1. J lost 2 bases, V lost 2 bases, and 13 bases had no gene match. Germline values: CDR1 SGDLS, CDR2 YYNGEE. The CDR3 runs 18 residues. CDR3: CASSVGLGTGVEAYEQYF. The CDR3 nucleotides read TGTGCCAGCAGCGTCGGACTCGGGACAGGGGTTGAAGCCTACGAGCAGTACTTC.

The genes are TRBV20-1 and TRBJ2-7; tentative D call: TRBD2 (6 bases). V dropped 3 bases and J dropped 7 bases, with 10 bases sitting between them. Per the germline V gene, CDR1 is DFQATT and CDR2 is SNEGSKA (reference sequence). The CDR3 is made up of 11 amino acids. This CDR3 reads CSASRGGEQYF. The CDR3 nucleotides are TGCAGTGCTAGTAGGGGAGGAGAGCAGTACTTC.

The gene calls are TRBV11-2 and TRBJ2-7, with D perhaps TRBD1 (5 bases). The CDR3 contains 14 residues. Between the trimmed V and J ends, which lost 1 base and 1 base, there was a span of 8 bases. CDR1 SGHAT and CDR2 FQNNGV come from the germline V gene. CDR3 region: CASSLAGFSYEQYF. DNA for the CDR3: TGTGCCAGCAGCTTAGCAGGGTTTTCCTACGAGCAGTACTTC.